The clone carrying this T cell receptor beta chain has only a few counts. This record comes from a study of shared clonotypes between healthy human individuals. Study context: Those who served as donors were two women and a few men between the ages of 18 and 49.

Profiling relied on immunoSEQ multiplex PCR, and the TCRdb table lists in-frame clones only, not all of them. The sample contains 100,000 or so clones, around half of which appear only once. The CDR3 covers 14 residues. Looked up from germline, CDR1 is SQVTM and CDR2 is ANQGSEA. J was trimmed by 1 base and V by 3 bases; bases with no gene match: 4. The donor population consisted of healthy HIV-negative adults with no recent acute infections or vaccinations. The study drew all its donors from Caucasian adults living in Nashville, Tennessee. This receptor was obtained from a woman aged 40-49 years in good health. Some clones in this sample may be carry-over from other donors' samples. Specimen: PBMCs. The V call is TRBV29-1, the J call TRBJ2-3; 7 positions match TRBD1. The CDR3 sequence is CSVEGQGGTDTQYF. The CDR3 nucleotides are TGCAGCGTTGAGGGTCAGGGGGGCACAGATACGCAGTATTTT.